One T cell receptor (beta chain) is described in this entry. The entry originates in a study of OX40 agonist ivuxolimab in advanced cancers. V was clipped by 8 bases and J by 0 bases, with 3 bases between them. The CDR3 runs to 12 residues. Per germline, CDR1 SGHNT and CDR2 YYREEE (reference sequence). Clones were sequenced by immunoSEQ multiplex PCR, and TCRdb holds only the in-frame ones, with some missing. Here the sample spans under 70,000 clones, 85% being singletons. The sequences come from CD4+ or CD8+ T cells sorted from blood, collected in a trial of the OX40 agonist ivuxolimab. The genes are TRBV5-4 and TRBJ2-6; D call uncertain. This TCR came from an adult with an advanced solid tumor such as melanoma, head and neck, liver or kidney cancer. The CDR3 DNA sequence: TGTGCCAGTGGCTCTGGGGCCAACGTCCTGACTTTC. Protein sequence: CASGSGANVLTF.